This T cell receptor beta chain was sequenced for a study of T cell repertoires in cytomegalovirus infection. Study-wide results and caveats: The ex vivo response was dominated by HLA-C-restricted CMV-specific TCR beta clonotypes.

From the reads, TCRdb called clonotypes with MiXCR, one entry per CDR3 protein. The sample lists approximately 260,000 distinct CDR3 sequences, about 18% occurring once. A remark on this clonotype: What it recognizes is unknown.

Germline CDR1 is MNHNY and CDR2 is SVGAGI (reference sequence). CDR3 length: 18 amino acids. V dropped 0 bases and J dropped 4; count of bases not matched to a gene: 12. V and J are TRBV6-6 and TRBJ2-7; 10 bases align to TRBD2. The TCR comes from a human donor in good health (CMV status not recorded). Some clones in this sample may be carry-over from other donors' samples. The sequenced material came from CD8+ T cells from PBMCs. CDR3 region: CASSYSTRDSGGFYEQYF. The DNA of the CDR3 is TGTGCCAGCAGTTACTCGACGCGGGATAGCGGGGGGTTTTACGAGCAGTACTTC.